This record looks at one T cell receptor beta chain sequence and its context. The data were obtained in a study of Ad26.COV2.S vaccination and SARS-CoV-2 variants. Overall study context: Once, or twice with 56 days between doses, Ad26.COV2.S was given intramuscularly.

Method: immunoSEQ multiplex PCR; TCRdb's copy keeps in-frame clones and lacks some. Among about 460,000 clones, 80% to 90% were seen once, and the ten largest hold under 2%. Treatment denoted: some 20 received Ad26.COV2.S at low or high dose, single or two shots; several received placebo; per-sample allocation not given. Day 63 after the first vaccine or placebo injection was the time point for sampling. Germline V gene sequence: CDR1 SNHLY, CDR2 FYNNEI. V gave up 8 bases and J gave up 2 bases, with 16 bases separating them. This CDR3 region has 14 residues. The sequencing here drew on peripheral blood, taken in a trial of Ad26.COV2.S vaccine versus placebo. The chain uses TRBV2 and TRBJ2-7; tentatively, D is TRBD1 (6 bases). The clonotype comes from a person between 18 and 65 years old who received the Ad26.COV2.S COVID-19 vaccine or a placebo. The CDR3: CASQTGHLTYEQYF. The CDR3 nucleotides are TGTGCCAGCCAAACGGGACACCTCACCTACGAGCAGTACTTC.